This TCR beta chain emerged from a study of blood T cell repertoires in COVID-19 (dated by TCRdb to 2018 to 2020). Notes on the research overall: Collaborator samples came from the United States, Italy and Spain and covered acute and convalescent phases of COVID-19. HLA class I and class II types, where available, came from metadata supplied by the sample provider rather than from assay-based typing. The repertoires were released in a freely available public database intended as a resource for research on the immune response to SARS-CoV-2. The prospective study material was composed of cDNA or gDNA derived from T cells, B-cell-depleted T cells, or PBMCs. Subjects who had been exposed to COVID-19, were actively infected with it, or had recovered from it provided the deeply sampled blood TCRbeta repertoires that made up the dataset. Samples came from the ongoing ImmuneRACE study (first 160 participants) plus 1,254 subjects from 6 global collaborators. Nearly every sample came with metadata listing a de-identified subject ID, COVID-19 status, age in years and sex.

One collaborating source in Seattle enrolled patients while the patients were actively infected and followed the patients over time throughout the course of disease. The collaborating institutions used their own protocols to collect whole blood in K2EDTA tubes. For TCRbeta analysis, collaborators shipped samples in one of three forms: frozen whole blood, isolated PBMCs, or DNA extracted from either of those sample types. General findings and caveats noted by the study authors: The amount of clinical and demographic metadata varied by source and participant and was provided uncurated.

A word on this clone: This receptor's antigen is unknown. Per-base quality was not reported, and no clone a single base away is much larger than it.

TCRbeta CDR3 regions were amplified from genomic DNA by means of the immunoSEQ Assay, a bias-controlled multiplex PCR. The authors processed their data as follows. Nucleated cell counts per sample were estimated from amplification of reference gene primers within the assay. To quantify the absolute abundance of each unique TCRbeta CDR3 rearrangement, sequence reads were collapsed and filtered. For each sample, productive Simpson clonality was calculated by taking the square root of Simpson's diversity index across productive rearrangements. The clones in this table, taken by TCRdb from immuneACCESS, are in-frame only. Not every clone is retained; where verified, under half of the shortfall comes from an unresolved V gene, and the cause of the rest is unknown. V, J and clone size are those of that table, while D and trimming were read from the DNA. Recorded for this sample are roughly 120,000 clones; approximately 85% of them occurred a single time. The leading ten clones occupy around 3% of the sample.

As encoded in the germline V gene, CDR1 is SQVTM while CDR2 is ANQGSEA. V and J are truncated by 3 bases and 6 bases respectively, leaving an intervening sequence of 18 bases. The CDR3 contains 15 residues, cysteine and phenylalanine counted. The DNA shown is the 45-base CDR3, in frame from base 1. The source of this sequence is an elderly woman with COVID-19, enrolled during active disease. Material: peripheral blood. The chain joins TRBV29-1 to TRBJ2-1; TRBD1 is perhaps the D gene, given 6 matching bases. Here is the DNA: TGCAGCGTTGAGAAGACTCGTTGGGACATCAATGAGCAGTTCTTC. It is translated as CSVEKTRWDINEQFF.